This is a list of T cell receptor beta chains from one sample in a study of blood T cells in healthy people across ages. TCRdb passed the 5' RACE reads through MiXCR, listing each CDR3 protein once. The sample contains some 1.7 million distinct CDR3 sequences, roughly 28% of which appear only once. Sequences were obtained from blood. These receptors came from a woman aged 25 to 39 in good health. The CDR3 runs from the conserved cysteine through the conserved F or W.

j_call | v_call | cdr3_aa
TRBJ2-5 | TRBV10-3 | CAISESRSEVGETQYF
TRBJ1-1 | TRBV20-1 | CSARPTYELNTEAFF
TRBJ2-7 | TRBV11-2 | CASSLAQGGGEQYF
TRBJ2-1 | TRBV5-1 | CASRKDTGENEQFF
TRBJ2-7 | TRBV5-5 | CASSLGRITYEQYF
TRBJ2-1 | TRBV29-1 | CSAQDGYNEQFF
TRBJ2-1 | TRBV15 | CATSRTRLREQFF
TRBJ1-5 | TRBV24-1 | CATRTEGQGYSNQPQHF
TRBJ2-3 | TRBV25-1 | CASSITFGTDTQYF
TRBJ2-1 | TRBV7-2 | CASSSPNLESNEQFF
TRBJ2-4 | TRBV12-3/TRBV12-4 | CASSFGAVENIQYF
TRBJ2-7 | TRBV20-1 | CSATRSSGSEQYF
TRBJ1-2 | TRBV29-1 | CSVVGSRGKEDPNYGYTF
TRBJ2-7 | TRBV10-3 | CAILDGEGDGSYEQYF
TRBJ2-1 | TRBV4-1 | CADRCEQFF
TRBJ1-2 | TRBV7-2 | CASSLGRENYGYTF
TRBJ2-7 | TRBV6-6 | CASSYSPSTGEQYF
TRBJ2-1 | TRBV5-1 | CASSLGSGSRGNEQFF
TRBJ2-3 | TRBV5-1 | CASGQGGVDTQYF
TRBJ1-6 | TRBV2 | CASMGRWESPLHF
TRBJ2-7 | TRBV20-1 | CSARVRDSYEQYF
TRBJ2-5 | TRBV10-3 | CAIRGTSVQETQYF
TRBJ2-7 | TRBV29-1 | CSVEDINRGSYEQYF
TRBJ2-6 | TRBV4-3 | CASSQDQRAGANVLTF
TRBJ1-2 | TRBV12-3/TRBV12-4 | CASSHRVRGYTF
TRBJ1-2 | TRBV10-3 | CAISESGDANYGYTF
TRBJ1-4 | TRBV20-1 | CSASPGQLNEKLFF
TRBJ2-1 | TRBV30 | CAWVYEREGLEQFF
TRBJ1-1 | TRBV20-1 | CSVRGTGETEAFF
TRBJ2-7 | TRBV2 | CASSASPGRGYEQYF
TRBJ2-6 | TRBV7-2 | CASSLMGTGTSGADVLTF
TRBJ1-1 | TRBV6-5 | CASSYEGGVGEAFF
TRBJ2-5 | TRBV4-3 | CASSQDGRTQETQYF
TRBJ2-3 | TRBV11-1 | CASSQKATGGQYF
TRBJ2-1 | TRBV29-1 | CIVEGGGAGVNEQFF
TRBJ1-2 | TRBV7-9 | CASSVQGKYGYTF
TRBJ1-5 | TRBV6-1 | CASSDLVGPGNQPQHF
TRBJ2-2 | TRBV5-1 | CASSLQGAGELFF
TRBJ2-7 | TRBV28 | CASSAGQGCEQYF
TRBJ2-5 | TRBV20-1 | CSAARTSGETQYF
TRBJ2-1 | TRBV5-1 | CASSRGTSGVSSYNEQFF
TRBJ2-1 | TRBV2 | CASMLLSGGANEQFF
TRBJ2-1 | TRBV3-1 | CASSRGPRGNEQFF
TRBJ2-2 | TRBV5-1 | CASSLVSSGNTGELFF
TRBJ1-2 | TRBV6-5 | CASSPYSGGYTF
TRBJ1-6 | TRBV7-9 | CASSLGLDPLHF
TRBJ2-1 | TRBV5-1 | CASSLSGQYNEQFF
TRBJ2-1 | TRBV29-1 | CSVAPREQFF
TRBJ1-2 | TRBV4-3 | CASSPDLNWVYGYTF
TRBJ1-1 | TRBV6-6 | CASSRPGIGNTEAFF
TRBJ2-2 | TRBV6-5 | CASGRRANTGELFF
TRBJ2-3 | TRBV5-1 | CASSLERLAGGPADTQYF
TRBJ2-1 | TRBV20-1 | CSVSGGPNEQFF